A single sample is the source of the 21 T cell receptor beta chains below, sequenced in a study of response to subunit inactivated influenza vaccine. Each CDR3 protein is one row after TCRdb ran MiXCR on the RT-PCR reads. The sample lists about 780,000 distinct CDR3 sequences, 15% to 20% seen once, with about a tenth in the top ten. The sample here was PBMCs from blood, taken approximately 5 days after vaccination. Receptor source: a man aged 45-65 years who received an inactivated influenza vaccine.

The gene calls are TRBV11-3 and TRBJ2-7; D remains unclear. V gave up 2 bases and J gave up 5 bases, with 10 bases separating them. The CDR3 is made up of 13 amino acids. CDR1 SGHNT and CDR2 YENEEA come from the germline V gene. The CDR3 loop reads CASSLFPSHEQYF. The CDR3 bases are TGTGCCAGCAGCTTATTTCCATCCCACGAGCAGTACTTC.

The CDR3 DNA reads as TGTGCCAGCAGCTCAAGGAGGACAGGGCGGGAGACCCAGTACTTC. It is translated as CASSSRRTGRETQYF. The chain has TRBV7-8 and TRBJ2-5; TRBD1 matches 8 bases. V dropped 4 bases and J dropped 5; count of bases not matched to a gene: 9. The germline V gene has CDR1 SGHVS and CDR2 FQNEAQ. The CDR3 runs 15 residues.

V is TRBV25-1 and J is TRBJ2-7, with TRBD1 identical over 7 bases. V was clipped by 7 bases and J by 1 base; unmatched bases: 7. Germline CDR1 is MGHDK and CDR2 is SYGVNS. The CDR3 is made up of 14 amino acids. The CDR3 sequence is CASMRPGGSYEQYF. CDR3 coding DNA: TGTGCCAGCATGCGCCCAGGGGGATCCTACGAGCAGTACTTC.

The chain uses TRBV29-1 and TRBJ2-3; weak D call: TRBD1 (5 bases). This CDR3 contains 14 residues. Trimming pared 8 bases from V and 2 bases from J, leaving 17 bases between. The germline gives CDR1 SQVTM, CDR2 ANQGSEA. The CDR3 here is CSSAGYRSTDTQYF. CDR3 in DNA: TGCAGCTCTGCAGGGTACAGATCCACAGATACGCAGTATTTT.

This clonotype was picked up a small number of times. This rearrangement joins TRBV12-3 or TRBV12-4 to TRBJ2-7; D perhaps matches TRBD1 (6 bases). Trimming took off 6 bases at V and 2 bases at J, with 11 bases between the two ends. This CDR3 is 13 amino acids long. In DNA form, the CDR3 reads TGTGCCAGCAGCATCGGGACACCCTACGAGCAGTACTTC. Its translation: CASSIGTPYEQYF.

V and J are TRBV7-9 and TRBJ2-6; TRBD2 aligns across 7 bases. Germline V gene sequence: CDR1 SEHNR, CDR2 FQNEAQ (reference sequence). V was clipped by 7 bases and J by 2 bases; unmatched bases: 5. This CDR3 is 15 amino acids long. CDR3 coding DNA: TGTGCCAGCACCCACCGGGAGGCTGGGGCCAACGTCCTGACTTTC. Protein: CASTHREAGANVLTF.

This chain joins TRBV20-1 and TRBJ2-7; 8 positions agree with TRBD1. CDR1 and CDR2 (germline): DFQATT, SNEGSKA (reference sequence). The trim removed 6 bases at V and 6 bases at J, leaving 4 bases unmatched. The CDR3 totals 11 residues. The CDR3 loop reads CSARQGSEQYF. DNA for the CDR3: TGCAGTGCCAGACAGGGGTCCGAGCAGTACTTC.

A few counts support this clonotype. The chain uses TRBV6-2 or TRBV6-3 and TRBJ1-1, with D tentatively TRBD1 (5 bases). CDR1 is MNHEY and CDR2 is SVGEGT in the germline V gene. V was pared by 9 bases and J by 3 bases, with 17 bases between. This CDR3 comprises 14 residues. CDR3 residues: CASARDALDTEAFF. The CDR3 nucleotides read TGTGCCAGTGCCAGGGACGCCTTAGACACTGAAGCTTTCTTT.

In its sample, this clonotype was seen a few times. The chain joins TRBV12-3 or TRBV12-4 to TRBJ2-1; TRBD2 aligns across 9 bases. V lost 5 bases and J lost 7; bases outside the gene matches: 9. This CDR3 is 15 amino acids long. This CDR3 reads CASSPTSGRWNEQFF. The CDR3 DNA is TGTGCCAGCAGTCCTACGAGCGGGAGGTGGAATGAGCAGTTCTTC.

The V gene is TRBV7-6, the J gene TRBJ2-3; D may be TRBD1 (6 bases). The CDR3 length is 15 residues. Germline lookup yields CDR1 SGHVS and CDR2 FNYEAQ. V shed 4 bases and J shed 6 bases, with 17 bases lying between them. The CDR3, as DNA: TGTGCCAGCAGCTCCAACAGGGACGAGGGGGATACGCAGTATTTT. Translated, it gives CASSSNRDEGDTQYF.

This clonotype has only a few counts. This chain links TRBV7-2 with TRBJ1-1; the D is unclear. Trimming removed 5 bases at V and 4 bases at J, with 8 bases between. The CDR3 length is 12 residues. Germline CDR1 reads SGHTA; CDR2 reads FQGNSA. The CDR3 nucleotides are TGTGCCAGCAGCCCGTTGAGCACTGAAGCTTTCTTT. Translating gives CASSPLSTEAFF.

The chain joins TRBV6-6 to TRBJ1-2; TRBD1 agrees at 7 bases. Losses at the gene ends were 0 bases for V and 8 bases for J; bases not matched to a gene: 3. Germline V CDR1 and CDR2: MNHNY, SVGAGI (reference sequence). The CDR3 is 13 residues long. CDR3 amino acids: CASSYSQGSGYTF. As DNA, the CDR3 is TGTGCCAGCAGTTACTCACAGGGGTCAGGCTACACCTTC.

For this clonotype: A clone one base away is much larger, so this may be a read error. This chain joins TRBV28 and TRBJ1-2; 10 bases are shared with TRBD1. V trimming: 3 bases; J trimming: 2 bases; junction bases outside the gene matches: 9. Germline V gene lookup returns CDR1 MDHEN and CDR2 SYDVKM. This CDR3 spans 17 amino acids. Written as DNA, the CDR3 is TGTGCCAGCAGTTTCGCGTGGGACAGGGGATTCAACTATGGCTACACCTTC. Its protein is CASSFAWDRGFNYGYTF.

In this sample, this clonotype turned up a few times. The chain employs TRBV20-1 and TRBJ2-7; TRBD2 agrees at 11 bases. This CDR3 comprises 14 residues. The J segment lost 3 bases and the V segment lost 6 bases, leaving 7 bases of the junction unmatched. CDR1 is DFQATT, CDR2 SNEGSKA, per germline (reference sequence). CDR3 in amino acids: CSATTGTSGYEQYF. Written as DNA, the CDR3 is TGCAGTGCCACTACCGGGACTAGCGGCTACGAGCAGTACTTC.

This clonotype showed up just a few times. The CDR3 DNA is TGTGCCAGCAGTTTTGACAGACAAGAGACCCAGTACTTC. Translated, it gives CASSFDRQETQYF. The gene calls are TRBV12-3 or TRBV12-4 and TRBJ2-5, with D possibly being TRBD1 (5 bases). Trimming shortened V by 3 bases and J by 2 bases, and 7 bases separated the two germline ends. CDR3 length: 13 residues.

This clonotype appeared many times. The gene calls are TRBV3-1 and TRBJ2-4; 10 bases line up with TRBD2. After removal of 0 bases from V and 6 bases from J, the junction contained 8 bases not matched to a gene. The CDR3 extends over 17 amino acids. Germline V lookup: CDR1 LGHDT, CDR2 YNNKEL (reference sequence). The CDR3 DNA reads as TGTGCCAGCAGCCAAGATTGGGCGGTAGCGGGGGGAAACATTCAGTACTTC. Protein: CASSQDWAVAGGNIQYF.

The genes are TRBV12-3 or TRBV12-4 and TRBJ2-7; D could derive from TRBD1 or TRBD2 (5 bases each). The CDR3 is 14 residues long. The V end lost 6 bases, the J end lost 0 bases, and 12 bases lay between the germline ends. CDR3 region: CASRPSGTSYEQYF. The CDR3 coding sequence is TGTGCCAGCAGACCGTCCGGGACCTCCTACGAGCAGTACTTC.

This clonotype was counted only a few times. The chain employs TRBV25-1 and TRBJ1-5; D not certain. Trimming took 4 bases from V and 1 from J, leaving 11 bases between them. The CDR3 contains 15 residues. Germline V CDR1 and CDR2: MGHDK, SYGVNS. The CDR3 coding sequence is TGTGCCAGCAGTGGAACCGCGGGCAGCAATCAGCCCCAGCATTTT. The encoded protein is CASSGTAGSNQPQHF. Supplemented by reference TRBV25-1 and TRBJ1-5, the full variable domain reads EADIYQTPRYLVIGTGKKITLECSQTMGHDKMYWYQQDPGMELHLIHYSYGVNSTEKGDLSSESTVSRIRTEHFPLTLESARPSHTSQYLCASSGTAGSNQPQHFGDGTRLSIL.

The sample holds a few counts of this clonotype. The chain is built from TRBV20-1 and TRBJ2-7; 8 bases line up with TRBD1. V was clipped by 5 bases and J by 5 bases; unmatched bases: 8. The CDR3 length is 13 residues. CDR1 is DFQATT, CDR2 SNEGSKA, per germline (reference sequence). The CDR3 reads CSARPDRVHEQYF. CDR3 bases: TGCAGTGCTCGACCGGACAGGGTCCACGAGCAGTACTTC.

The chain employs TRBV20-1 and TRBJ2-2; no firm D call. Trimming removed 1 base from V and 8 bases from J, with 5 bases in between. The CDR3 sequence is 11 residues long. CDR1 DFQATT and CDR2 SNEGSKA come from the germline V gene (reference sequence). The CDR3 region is CSARVYGELFF. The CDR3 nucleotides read TGCAGTGCTAGAGTATATGGGGAGCTGTTTTTT.

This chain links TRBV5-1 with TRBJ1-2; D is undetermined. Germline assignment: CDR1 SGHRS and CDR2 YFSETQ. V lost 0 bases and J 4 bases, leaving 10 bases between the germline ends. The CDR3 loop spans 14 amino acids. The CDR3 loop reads CASSLVAEGYGYTF. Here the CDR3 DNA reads TGCGCCAGCAGCTTGGTAGCGGAAGGCTATGGCTACACCTTC.